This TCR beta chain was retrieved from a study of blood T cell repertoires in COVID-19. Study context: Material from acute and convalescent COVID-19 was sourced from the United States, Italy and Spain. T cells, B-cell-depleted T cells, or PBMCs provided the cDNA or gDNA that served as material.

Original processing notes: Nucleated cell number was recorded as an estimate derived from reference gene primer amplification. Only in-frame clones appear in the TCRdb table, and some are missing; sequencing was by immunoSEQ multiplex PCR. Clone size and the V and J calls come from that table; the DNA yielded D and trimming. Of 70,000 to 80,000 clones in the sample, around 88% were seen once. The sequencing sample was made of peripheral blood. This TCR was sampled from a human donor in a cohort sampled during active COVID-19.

The CDR3 bases are TGTGCCACCAGTGATCCCCAGCGCCGTCCATACTACTCGTCCCCCTATTCATATTCACCCCTCCACTTT. It encodes CATSDPQRRPYYSSPYSYSPLHF. The chain joins TRBV24-1 to TRBJ1-6; D gene uncertain. Germline CDR1 is KGHDR and CDR2 is SFDVKD. This CDR3 region has 23 residues. V shed 3 bases and J shed 8 bases, with 37 bases lying between them.